These 13 T cell receptor beta chains originate from one sample sequenced in a study of vaccination and CD4 T cells after COVID-19. As for treatment: roughly 11-day PBMC culture with coronavirus spike peptide pools or control peptides (ViraFEST assay). According to the study, CD4+ T cells from the unexposed donor were gathered ahead of the COVID-19 pandemic (2011-2018). Their target antigens are unknown. The Oncomine TCR Beta short-read assay was applied to DNA of cultured CD4+ T cells. Genomic DNA extraction was carried out from cultured CD4+ T cells. TCRdb processed the PCR reads anew with MiXCR; each CDR3 protein has one entry. The table records 9,500 or so distinct CDR3 sequences, about 30% of them present only once. The material sequenced was CD4+ T cells from blood, cultured in vitro. The receptors shown here come from a human donor in good health.

J is TRBJ2-1 and V is TRBV28; D possibly matches TRBD1 or TRBD2 (7 bases each). Trimming removed 7 bases from V and 7 bases from J, with 14 bases in between. This CDR3 contains 13 residues. Looked up from germline, CDR1 is MDHEN and CDR2 is SYDVKM. CDR3 sequence reads: CASTQGGTNEQFF. CDR3 in DNA: TGTGCCAGCACCCAGGGGGGGACGAATGAGCAGTTCTTC.

In this sample, this clonotype is medium-sized. The chain uses TRBV4-3 and TRBJ1-2, with D tentatively TRBD1 (5 bases). The length of the CDR3 is 13 residues. Trimming removed 5 bases at V and 2 bases at J, with 9 bases between. CDR1 and CDR2 from the germline V gene are LGHNA and YSLEER. The CDR3 nucleotides are TGCGCCAGCAGCTCCGAGGGGAACTATGGCTACACCTTC. Translating gives CASSSEGNYGYTF.

Comments on this clonotype: A junction boundary mismatches the germline segment, possibly from a read error. This sequence joins TRBV11-2 and TRBJ2-5; D gene unclear. CDR1 and CDR2 (germline): SGHAT, FQNNGV. The CDR3 extends over 14 amino acids. The CDR3 bases are TGTGCCAGCAGCTTAGGCCCAGACAAAGAGCCCCAGTACTTC. Protein product: CASSLGPDKEPQYF.

This rearrangement joins TRBV24-1 to TRBJ1-5; TRBD1 matches 9 bases. The J segment lost 5 bases and the V segment lost 4 bases, leaving 5 bases of the junction unmatched. Per germline, CDR1 KGHDR and CDR2 SFDVKD. The CDR3 runs 15 residues. The CDR3, as DNA: TGTGCCACCAGTGACCCTACAGGGGGCCATCAGCCCCAGCATTTT. It encodes CATSDPTGGHQPQHF.

The chain uses TRBV3-1 and TRBJ1-1; no reliable D call. CDR1 is LGHDT and CDR2 is YNNKEL in the germline V gene (reference sequence). The CDR3 loop spans 15 amino acids. The V and J ends lost 1 base and 5 bases respectively, with 14 bases between them. The chain's CDR3 is CASSQAAGGWTEAFF. CDR3 DNA: TGTGCCAGCAGCCAAGCCGCGGGAGGATGGACTGAAGCTTTCTTT.

The chain is built from TRBV3-1 and TRBJ2-5; 7 bases are shared with TRBD1. The CDR3 loop spans 15 amino acids. The germline V gene encodes CDR1 LGHDT and CDR2 YNNKEL (reference sequence). Trimming cost V 2 bases and J 8 bases; bases outside gene matches: 11. CDR3 residues: CASSQTGQSAGTQYF. In nucleotides, the CDR3 is TGTGCCAGCAGCCAAACGGGACAGAGCGCTGGAACCCAGTACTTC.

This clonotype was detected only a few times. The chain combines TRBV2 with TRBJ2-1; D gene unclear. With 8 bases removed from V and 2 bases from J, the gap between germline ends came to 7 bases. This CDR3 is built from 12 residues. The V gene's germline CDR1 is SNHLY and CDR2 FYNNEI. The DNA of the CDR3 is TGTGCCAGCGGAGACCCCTACAATGAGCAGTTCTTC. This gives the protein CASGDPYNEQFF.

The rearrangement links TRBV7-2 to TRBJ2-5; D gene ambiguous. The CDR3 length is 14 residues. Germline V gene sequence: CDR1 SGHTA, CDR2 FQGNSA. V dropped 0 bases and J dropped 4 bases, with 9 bases sitting between them. CDR3: CASSLARARETQYF. In DNA, the CDR3 is TGTGCCAGCAGCTTAGCGAGAGCTAGAGAGACCCAGTACTTC.

This clonotype is medium-sized. V usage is TRBV6-2 or TRBV6-3 and J usage is TRBJ2-3; D is possibly TRBD1 or TRBD2 (5 bases each). The V gene lost 2 bases and the J gene lost 7 bases, with 22 bases spanning the gap. Germline loops: CDR1 MNHEY, CDR2 SVGEGT. The CDR3 runs to 17 residues. CDR3 loop: CASSYGAKRRIGNTQYF. CDR3 DNA sequence: TGTGCCAGCAGTTACGGGGCGAAGCGGCGGATAGGAAATACGCAGTATTTT.

This clonotype turned up a few times. CDR3 in DNA: TGTGCCACCAGTGATACTGAGACAGGGGGAAGGGATACGCAGTATTTT. Its protein product is CATSDTETGGRDTQYF. The chain employs TRBV24-1 and TRBJ2-3, with 9 bases fitting TRBD1. With 3 bases clipped from V and 6 bases from J, the junction kept 9 bases outside the gene matches. CDR3 size: 16 residues. Germline V gene lookup returns CDR1 KGHDR and CDR2 SFDVKD.

The V call is TRBV9, the J call TRBJ2-3; 8 bases match TRBD2. The V segment lost 4 bases and the J segment 4 bases; nucleotides outside the gene matches: 5. The CDR3 is 14 amino acids. Per the germline V gene, CDR1 is SGDLS and CDR2 is YYNGEE. The chain's CDR3 is CASSFRTSPDTQYF. DNA for the CDR3: TGTGCCAGCAGCTTCCGGACTAGCCCAGATACGCAGTATTTT.

This clonotype was detected a few times. The chain is built from TRBV10-1 and TRBJ2-2, with D perhaps matching TRBD1 (5 bases). CDR3 length: 16 residues. Germline CDR1 and CDR2: WNHNN and SYGVQD (reference sequence). Trimming removed 3 bases from V and 0 bases from J, with 11 bases in between. CDR3 in DNA: TGCGCCAGCAGTGAAGGGGCACCAGCGAACACCGGGGAGCTGTTTTTT. It yields the protein CASSEGAPANTGELFF.

The chain links TRBV29-1 to TRBJ1-4, with 9 bases matching TRBD1. Germline V gene lookup returns CDR1 SQVTM and CDR2 ANQGSEA. Germline trimming cut 6 bases from V and 8 bases from J; bases unmatched to any gene: 7. The CDR3 totals 13 residues. CDR3: CSVEGQGREKLFF. CDR3 nucleotide sequence: TGCAGCGTGGAGGGACAGGGTAGAGAAAAACTGTTTTTT.